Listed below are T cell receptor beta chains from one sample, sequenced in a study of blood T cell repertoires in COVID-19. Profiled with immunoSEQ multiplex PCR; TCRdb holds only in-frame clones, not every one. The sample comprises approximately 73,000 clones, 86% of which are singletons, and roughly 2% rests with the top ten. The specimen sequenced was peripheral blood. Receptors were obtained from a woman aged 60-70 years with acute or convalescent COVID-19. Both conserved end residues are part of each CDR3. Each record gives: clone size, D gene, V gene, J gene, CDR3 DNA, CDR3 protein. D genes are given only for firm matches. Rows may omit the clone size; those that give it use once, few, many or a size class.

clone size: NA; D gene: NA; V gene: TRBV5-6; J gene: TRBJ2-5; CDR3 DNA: TGTGCCAGCAGCGGCCTCAGGGCCTACCAAGAGACCCAGTACTTC; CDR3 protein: CASSGLRAYQETQYF
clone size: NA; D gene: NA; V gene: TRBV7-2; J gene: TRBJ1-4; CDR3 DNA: TGTGCCAGCAGCTTTAAGACTGATGAAAAACTGTTTTTT; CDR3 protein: CASSFKTDEKLFF
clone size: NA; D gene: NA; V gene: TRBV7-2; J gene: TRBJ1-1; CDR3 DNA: TGTGCCAGCAGCTTAGGCCCAGACACTGAAGCTTTCTTT; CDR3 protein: CASSLGPDTEAFF
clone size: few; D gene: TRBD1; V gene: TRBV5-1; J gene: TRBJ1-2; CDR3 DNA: TGCGCCAGCAGCCCGGGACAGGGAGAGGGCTACACCTTC; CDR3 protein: CASSPGQGEGYTF
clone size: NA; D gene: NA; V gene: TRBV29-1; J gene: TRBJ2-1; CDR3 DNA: TGCAGCGTTGATCGACTCTACAACAATGAGCAGTTCTTC; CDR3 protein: CSVDRLYNNEQFF
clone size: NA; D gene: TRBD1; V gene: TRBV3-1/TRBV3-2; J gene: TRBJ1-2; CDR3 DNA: TGTGCCAGCAGCCAAGGGCCGGACAGGGGGCATTATGGCTACACCTTC; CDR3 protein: CASSQGPDRGHYGYTF
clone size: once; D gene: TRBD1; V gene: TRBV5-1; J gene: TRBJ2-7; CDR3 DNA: TGCGCCAGCAGCCCCATTGACAGGGCCTACGAGCAGTACTTC; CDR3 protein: CASSPIDRAYEQYF
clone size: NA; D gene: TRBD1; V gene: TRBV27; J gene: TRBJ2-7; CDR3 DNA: TGTGCCAGCAGTTCCAGACAGGGGGCGGGTTCCCCCTACGAGCAGTACTTC; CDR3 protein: CASSSRQGAGSPYEQYF
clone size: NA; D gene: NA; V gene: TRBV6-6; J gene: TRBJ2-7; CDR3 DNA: TGTGCCAGCAGTTACCGAATAGACAGGAAAGCCTACGAGCAGTACTTC; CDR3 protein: CASSYRIDRKAYEQYF
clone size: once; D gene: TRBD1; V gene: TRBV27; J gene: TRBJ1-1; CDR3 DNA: TGTGCCAGCAGTTTATTCCAGGGGGGCACTGAAGCTTTCTTT; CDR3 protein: CASSLFQGGTEAFF
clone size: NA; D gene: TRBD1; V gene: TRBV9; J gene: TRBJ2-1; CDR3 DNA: TGTGCCAGCAGCGGCGACAGGGGGCTAGGTGAGCAGTTCTTC; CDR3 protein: CASSGDRGLGEQFF
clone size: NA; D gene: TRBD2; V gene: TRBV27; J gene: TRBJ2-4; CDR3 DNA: TGTGCCAGCAGTCCGACTAGCGGGGGGGCCGGCATTCAGTACTTC; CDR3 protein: CASSPTSGGAGIQYF
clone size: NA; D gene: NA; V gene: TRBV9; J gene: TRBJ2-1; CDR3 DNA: TGTGCCAGCAGCGCGGGGTTTGCCTACAATGAGCAGTTCTTC; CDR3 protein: CASSAGFAYNEQFF
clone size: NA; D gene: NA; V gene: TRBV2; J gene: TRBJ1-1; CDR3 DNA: TGTGCCAGCAGCACACAGGGCTCCCTAGCGGGCACTGAAGCTTTCTTT; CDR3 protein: CASSTQGSLAGTEAFF
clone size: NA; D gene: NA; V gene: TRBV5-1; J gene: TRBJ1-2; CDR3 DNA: TGCGCCAGCAGTCCGGACAGTGACTATGGCTACACCTTC; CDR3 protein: CASSPDSDYGYTF
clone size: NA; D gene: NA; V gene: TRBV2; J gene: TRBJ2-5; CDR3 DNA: TGTGCCAGCAGTGGAAGGGGAGGGGGGTTGGCGACCCAGTACTTC; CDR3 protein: CASSGRGGGLATQYF